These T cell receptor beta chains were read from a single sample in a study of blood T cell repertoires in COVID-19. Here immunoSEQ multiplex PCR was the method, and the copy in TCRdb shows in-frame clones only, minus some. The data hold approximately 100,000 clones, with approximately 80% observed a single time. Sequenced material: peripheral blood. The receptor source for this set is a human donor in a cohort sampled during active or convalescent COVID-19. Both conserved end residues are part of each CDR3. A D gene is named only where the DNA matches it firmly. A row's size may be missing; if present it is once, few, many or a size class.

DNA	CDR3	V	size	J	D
TGTGCCTGGAGACGTGGACAGGGGGCGCGGGAGCAGTACTTC	CAWRRGQGAREQYF	TRBV30	few	TRBJ2-7	TRBD1
TGTGCCAGCAGCCGCCAGGCCACCAAACGAAACTATGGCTACACCTTC	CASSRQATKRNYGYTF	TRBV3-1/TRBV3-2	NA	TRBJ1-2	NA
TGCGCCAGCAGCCAGAAACCACAGGAATACACAGATACGCAGTATTTT	CASSQKPQEYTDTQYF	TRBV4-1	NA	TRBJ2-3	NA
TGTGCCAGCAGCTTGAGGGAGTCTGGGGCCAACGTCCTGACTTTC	CASSLRESGANVLTF	TRBV7-3	NA	TRBJ2-6	NA
TGCGCCAGCAGCCAAGATTGGGGCTACTCTGGAAACACCATATATTTT	CASSQDWGYSGNTIYF	TRBV4-1	NA	TRBJ1-3	NA
TGTGCCAGCACCGGACTAGCGGGAAATGAGCAGTTCTTC	CASTGLAGNEQFF	TRBV2	NA	TRBJ2-1	TRBD2
TGTGCCAGCTCACCGGGGGGGAATGAAAAACTGTTTTTT	CASSPGGNEKLFF	TRBV18	NA	TRBJ1-4	NA
TGTGCCAGCAGGTATTCAACAGGTCCCCTCCACCGAAAACTGTTTTTT	CASRYSTGPLHRKLFF	TRBV21-1	NA	TRBJ1-4	NA
TGTGCCAGCTCACCACCGCTGACTAGCGGGGGGGCCAACGAGCAGTACTTC	CASSPPLTSGGANEQYF	TRBV18	NA	TRBJ2-7	TRBD2
TGTGCCAGCAGCCCACTCTACACTGAAGCTTTCTTT	CASSPLYTEAFF	TRBV7-2	NA	TRBJ1-1	NA
TGTGCCAGCAGCAAAATAGAATCCTACGAGCAGTACTTC	CASSKIESYEQYF	TRBV21-1	NA	TRBJ2-7	NA
TGTGCCAGCTCACCACGGTTTGGGACAGGGGATCAGCCCCAGCATTTT	CASSPRFGTGDQPQHF	TRBV18	NA	TRBJ1-5	TRBD1
TGTGCCAGCAGCTTAGATCCAGGGTTTGGCTACACCTTC	CASSLDPGFGYTF	TRBV11-3	once	TRBJ1-2	NA
TGTGCCAGCAGGCCCAGCGGAACAGCGGGAATCCACGAGCAGTACTTC	CASRPSGTAGIHEQYF	TRBV28	NA	TRBJ2-7	TRBD2
TGTGCCAGCAGCTTCTCACCCAACATACTAGCGGGGGCGTTCAATGAGCAGTTCTTC	CASSFSPNILAGAFNEQFF	TRBV7-9	few	TRBJ2-1	TRBD2
TGCAGCGTTGAAGGGGGACAGGGGGCCCTTAACTATGGCTACACCTTC	CSVEGGQGALNYGYTF	TRBV29-1	NA	TRBJ1-2	TRBD1
TGTGCCAGTAGTCAACAGGGGGCCACGAACACTGAAGCTTTCTTT	CASSQQGATNTEAFF	TRBV19	NA	TRBJ1-1	TRBD1
TGTGCTAGTGGTTTGGTACTACATCACCCCGTTGGCTACACCTTC	CASGLVLHHPVGYTF	TRBV12-5	NA	TRBJ1-2	NA
TGCGCCAGCAGTCAATCGTCGGTCGGGGGACGTGACACCGGGGAGCTGTTTTTT	CASSQSSVGGRDTGELFF	TRBV23-1	NA	TRBJ2-2	NA
TGTGCCAGCAGCTTAGATACGGGACTAGCCTCAGATACGCAGTATTTT	CASSLDTGLASDTQYF	TRBV11-3	NA	TRBJ2-3	TRBD2
TGTGCCAGCAGCTTAGAGGCTCGGAGGAACACTGAAGCTTTCTTT	CASSLEARRNTEAFF	TRBV7-6	NA	TRBJ1-1	NA
TGTGCCAGCATGCGGGGGGCGCATCCTGGAAACACCATATATTTT	CASMRGAHPGNTIYF	TRBV3-1/TRBV3-2	NA	TRBJ1-3	NA
TGTGCCAGCAGCCAAGGTGCGCTGGACGAGCAGTACTTC	CASSQGALDEQYF	TRBV3-1/TRBV3-2	NA	TRBJ2-7	NA